This paragraph covers one TCR beta chain sequence. The data belong to a study of siplizumab effects on memory and regulatory T cells. Trimming shortened V by 7 bases and J by 4 bases, and 7 bases separated the two germline ends. The CDR3 is made up of 11 amino acids. The V gene's germline CDR1 is SEHNR and CDR2 FQNEAQ (reference sequence). Measured with immunoSEQ multiplex PCR; TCRdb has only the in-frame clones, and not every one. Of more than 60,000 clones in the sample, around 96% were seen once. Sample: naive CD8+ T cells sorted from blood. The TCR was taken from a human donor in good health. V and J are TRBV7-9 and TRBJ1-1, with D hard to call. CDR3 nucleotides: TGTGCCAGCACCTGGACCACTGAAGCTTTCTTT. Its protein product is CASTWTTEAFF.